This entry concerns a single T cell receptor beta chain. A second PCR, run for roughly 7 to 11 cycles, used a sample-barcoded 5' primer plus a J-beta primer mix. One entry per CDR3 protein results from TCRdb running MiXCR on the 5' RACE reads. The sample contains 1 million or so distinct CDR3 sequences, 35% to 50% of which appear only once. These data belong to a study of blood T cells in healthy people across ages. V lost 5 bases and J lost 5, with 16 bases in between. The CDR3 covers 15 residues. Per sample, at least 5 micrograms of total RNA were extracted. The chain couples TRBV12-3 or TRBV12-4 to TRBJ2-1; D not resolved. The sequence derives from a woman aged 60-70 years in good health. Sequenced sample: blood. CDR3 DNA sequence: TGTGCCAGCAGTGGCGAGGTCGGACCCGACAATGAGCAGTTCTTC. It yields the protein CASSGEVGPDNEQFF.